In its sample, the clone carrying this TCR beta chain was seen many times. This CDR3 comprises 13 residues. Germline V gene lookup returns CDR1 KGHSH and CDR2 LQKENI. V lost 0 bases and J 4 bases, leaving 7 bases between the germline ends. The data were taken from a study of T-cell reconstitution after alpha-beta-depleted transplantation in children. As it was prepared, the TCRbeta library received unique molecular identifiers. TCRdb redid the calling of the PCR reads with MiXCR, one entry per CDR3 protein. The table has 190,000 or so distinct CDR3 sequences, about 6.4% seen once. This sequence originates from a human donor who donated a stem cell graft to a child with Wiskott-Aldrich syndrome. This chain uses TRBV18 with TRBJ2-7; D gene ambiguous. The source was PBMCs from the stem cell graft donor, collected from the stem cell graft. The chain's CDR3 is CASSPPGSYEQYF. For the CDR3, the DNA is TGTGCCAGCTCACCACCAGGCAGTTACGAGCAGTACTTC.